This T cell receptor beta chain was found in a study of shared clonotypes between healthy human individuals (dated by TCRdb to about 2020). Turning to the overall study: The cohort included a few men and a couple of women between 18 and 49 years of age. Each donor's leukapheresis produced roughly between roughly 0.85 and 10 billion PBMCs. For each donor, CD4 naive and CD4 memory were each given three plates, CD8 naive was given two plates, and CD8 memory was given one plate. The study deeply sequenced blood TCR repertoires of roughly five healthy adults to estimate repertoire size and the extent of clonotype sharing between individuals. To increase sequencing depth and limit assay-specific biases, different laboratories used diverse techniques to prepare libraries and sequence TCR repertoires.

This clone was observed a handful of times. The antigen it binds to is not known. Base qualities are not at hand, and no much larger clone is one base apart. The investigation overall reported the following: Even with the large sequencing depth, rarefaction of the sorted-subset datasets indicated that sequencing was incomplete. Pairwise subsampling indicated that sequencing depth was expected to affect the degree of clonotype sharing among donors. Compared with non-shared clonotypes, the clonotypes found in all four sorted-subset donors had higher generation probabilities. When four donors were compared, the shared fraction of clonotypes was around 5.1% for naive CD4, around 3.5% for naive CD8, 2% to 2.5% for memory CD4, and 0.4% for memory CD8. Sampling was limited to blood, and TCR repertoires in tissue likely differ from TCR repertoires in blood. Estimated clonotype richness was generally larger for naive than for memory subsets. The small number of donors limited the genetic and exposure-history diversity represented.

CDR1 and CDR2 are read off the germline V gene (reference sequence) as SGHAT and FQDESV. Inclusive of the bounding cysteine and phenylalanine, the CDR3 is 14 residues long. Kept here is only the CDR3 DNA, which spans 42 bases and is read in frame from base 1. Trimmed from V: 4 bases; trimmed from J: 3 bases; junction bases lacking a gene match: 5. Using the deep immunoSEQ assay, multiplex PCR amplified TCR CDR3 regions from genomic DNA. Extracted genomic DNA from each cell subset was spread evenly across all wells of several immunoSEQ 96-well plates, with each plate serving as a replicate. For sorted subsets, each replicate PCR was loaded with about 200 ng genomic DNA, equivalent to about 30,000 T cell genomes. Purified libraries were measured with a Qubit 3.0 fluorometer, size-checked on a Bioanalyzer 2100, and measured again with the KAPA Library Quantification kit. A separate single-read 150-cycle Illumina NextSeq 550 flow cell was used to sequence each immunoSEQ 96-well plate. The paper's processing steps were these. Because only junctional sequences without quality scores were contained in the immunoSEQ output, filtering matching that applied to full-length reads could not be performed. Sequences were annotated with PyIR, a Python wrapper for IgBLAST v1.9, using IMGT germline references to assign V/J genes and CDR3. Reads with weak V/J assignments (E-value above 1e-6), missing CDR3, stop codons, out-of-frame junctions, or ambiguous translated residues were removed. A V3J clonotype was defined by an identical inferred V gene, J gene, and CDR3 amino acid sequence. Percentage overlap between repertoires was calculated by dividing the number of shared unique clonotypes by the size of the smaller repertoire. Three approaches were used to assess repertoire richness: RTK rarefaction, the Chao1 estimator, and Recon v2.1 estimates of unobserved clonotypes. Generation probabilities for all TCRbeta clonotypes obtained by the gDNA method from a handful of donors were computed using OLGA. TCRdb retrieved this table from immuneACCESS and kept in-frame rearrangements only. Not all clones are present; in checked studies, unresolved V genes account for under half, and no reason is known for the remainder. V and J calls and clone size are copied from that table; D and trimming were computed from the DNA. Recorded for this sample are fewer than 400,000 clones; around two thirds of them occurred a single time. The biggest ten clones account for around a tenth of the sample.

Donors were healthy HIV-negative adults with no recently reported acute infections or vaccinations. All donors were Caucasian adults living in Nashville, Tennessee, USA. CD4+ T cells were enriched by magnetic negative selection, after which naive cells were positively selected on CD45RA and the negative fraction was taken as the memory subset. After blood collection by leukapheresis, PBMCs were isolated using Ficoll-Histopaque density gradient centrifugation and then cryopreserved in the vapor phase of liquid nitrogen. Purity and quantity of every magnetically sorted T cell population were checked by analytical flow cytometry. Genomic DNA was isolated from every sorted fraction and measured by UV absorbance on a Nanodrop 2000c.

The sample was memory CD4+ T cells sorted from blood. The sample's cell subset or site label is to be understood as: CD45RA-negative fraction. The origin of this receptor is a young man in good health. The chain is assembled from TRBV11-1 and TRBJ2-7; 8 junctional bases match TRBD1. The nucleotide sequence is given as TGTGCCAGCAGCTACGGACAGGGCATCTACGAGCAGTACTTC. This sequence encodes CASSYGQGIYEQYF.